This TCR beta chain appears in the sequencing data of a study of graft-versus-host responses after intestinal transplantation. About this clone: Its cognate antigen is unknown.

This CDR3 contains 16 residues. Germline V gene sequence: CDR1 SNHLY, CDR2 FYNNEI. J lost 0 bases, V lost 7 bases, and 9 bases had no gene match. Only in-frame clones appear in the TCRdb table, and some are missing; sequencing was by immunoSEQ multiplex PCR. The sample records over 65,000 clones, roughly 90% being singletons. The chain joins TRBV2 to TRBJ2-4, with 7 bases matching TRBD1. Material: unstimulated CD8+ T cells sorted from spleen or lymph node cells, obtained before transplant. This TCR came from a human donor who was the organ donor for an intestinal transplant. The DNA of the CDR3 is TGTGCCAGCACTAACAGGGGATCGCTAGCCAAAAACATTCAGTACTTC. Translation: CASTNRGSLAKNIQYF.